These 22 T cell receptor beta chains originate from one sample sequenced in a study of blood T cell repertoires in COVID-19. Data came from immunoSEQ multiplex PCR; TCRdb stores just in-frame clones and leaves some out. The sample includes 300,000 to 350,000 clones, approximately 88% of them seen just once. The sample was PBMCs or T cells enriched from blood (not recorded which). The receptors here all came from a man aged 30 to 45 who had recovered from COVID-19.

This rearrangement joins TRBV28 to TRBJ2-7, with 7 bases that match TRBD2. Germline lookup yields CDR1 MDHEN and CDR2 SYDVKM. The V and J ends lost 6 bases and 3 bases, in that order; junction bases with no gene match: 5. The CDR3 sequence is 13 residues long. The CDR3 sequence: CASSRPGGYEQYF. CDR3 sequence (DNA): TGTGCCAGCAGCCGGCCGGGGGGCTACGAGCAGTACTTC.

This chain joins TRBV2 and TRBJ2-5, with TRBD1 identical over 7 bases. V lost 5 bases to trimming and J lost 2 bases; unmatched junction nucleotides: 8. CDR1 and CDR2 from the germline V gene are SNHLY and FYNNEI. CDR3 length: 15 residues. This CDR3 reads CASSQVQGFQETQYF. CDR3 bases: TGTGCCAGCAGTCAAGTACAGGGGTTTCAAGAGACCCAGTACTTC.

The CDR3 sequence is CASSLGDFYSNQPQHF. CDR3 DNA sequence: TGTGCCAGCAGCTTAGGCGATTTTTATAGCAATCAGCCCCAGCATTTT. The V call is TRBV7-2, the J call TRBJ1-5; D is uncertain. Germline V gene sequence: CDR1 SGHTA, CDR2 FQGNSA. The germline V and J ends were trimmed by 1 base and 0 bases, with 10 bases remaining between them. This CDR3 spans 16 amino acids.

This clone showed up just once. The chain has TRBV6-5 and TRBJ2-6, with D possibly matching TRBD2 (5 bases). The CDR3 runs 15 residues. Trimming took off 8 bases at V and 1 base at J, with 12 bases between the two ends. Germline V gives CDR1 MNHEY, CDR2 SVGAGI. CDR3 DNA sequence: TGTGCCAGCCAAGCTCTAGCTTCTGGGGCCAACGTCCTGACTTTC. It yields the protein CASQALASGANVLTF.

CDR3 sequence reads: CASSSILFSGPLTDSNQPQHF. In DNA form, the CDR3 reads TGTGCCAGCAGTTCCATCCTCTTCTCAGGGCCACTCACTGATAGCAATCAGCCCCAGCATTTT. This chain uses TRBV28 with TRBJ1-5; possible D gene TRBD1, 5 bases. The germline CDR1 and CDR2 sequences are MDHEN and SYDVKM. Trimming took 4 bases from V and 0 from J, leaving 28 bases between them. This CDR3 contains 21 residues.

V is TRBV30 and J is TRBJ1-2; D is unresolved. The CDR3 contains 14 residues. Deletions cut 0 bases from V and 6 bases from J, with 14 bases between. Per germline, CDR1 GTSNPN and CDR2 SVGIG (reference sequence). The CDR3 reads CAWSVVSGVDGYTF. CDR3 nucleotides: TGTGCCTGGAGTGTAGTCAGCGGGGTTGATGGCTACACCTTC.

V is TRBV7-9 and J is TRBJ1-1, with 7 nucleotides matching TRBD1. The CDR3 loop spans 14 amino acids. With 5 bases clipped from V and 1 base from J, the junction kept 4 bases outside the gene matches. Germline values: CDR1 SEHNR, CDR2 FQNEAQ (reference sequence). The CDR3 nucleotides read TGTGCCAGCAGCGTACAGGGGTCGAACACTGAAGCTTTCTTT. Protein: CASSVQGSNTEAFF.

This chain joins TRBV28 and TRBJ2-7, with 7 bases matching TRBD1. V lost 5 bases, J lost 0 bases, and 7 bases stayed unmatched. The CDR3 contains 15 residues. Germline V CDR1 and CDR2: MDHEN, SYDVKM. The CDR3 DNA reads TGTGCCAGCAGTCCGAACAGGGGTTTCTCCTACGAGCAGTACTTC. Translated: CASSPNRGFSYEQYF. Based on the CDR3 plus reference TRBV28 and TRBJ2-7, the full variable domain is DVKVTQSSRYLVKRTGEKVFLECVQDMDHENMFWYRQDPGLGLRLIYFSYDVKMKEKGDIPEGYSVSREKKERFSLILESASTNQTSMYLCASSPNRGFSYEQYFGPGTRLTVT.

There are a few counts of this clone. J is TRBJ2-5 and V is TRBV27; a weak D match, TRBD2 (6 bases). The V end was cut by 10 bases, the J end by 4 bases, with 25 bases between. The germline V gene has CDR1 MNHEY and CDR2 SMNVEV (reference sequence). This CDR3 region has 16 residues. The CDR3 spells CATQTGSGRLTETQYF. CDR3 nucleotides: TGTGCCACCCAAACCGGAAGCGGGCGACTCACAGAGACCCAGTACTTC.

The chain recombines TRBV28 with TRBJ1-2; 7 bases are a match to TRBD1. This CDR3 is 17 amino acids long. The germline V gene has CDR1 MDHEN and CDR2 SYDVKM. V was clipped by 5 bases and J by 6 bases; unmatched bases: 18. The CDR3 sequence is CASSPPINNRGGNGYTF. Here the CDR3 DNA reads TGTGCCAGCAGTCCTCCAATCAACAACAGGGGCGGAAATGGCTACACCTTC.

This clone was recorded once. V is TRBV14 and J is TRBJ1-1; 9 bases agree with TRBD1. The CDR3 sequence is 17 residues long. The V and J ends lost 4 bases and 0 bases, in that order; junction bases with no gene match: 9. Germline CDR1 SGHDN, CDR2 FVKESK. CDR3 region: CASSPAGTGRMNTEAFF. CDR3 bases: TGTGCCAGCAGCCCCGCCGGGACAGGGCGTATGAACACTGAAGCTTTCTTT.

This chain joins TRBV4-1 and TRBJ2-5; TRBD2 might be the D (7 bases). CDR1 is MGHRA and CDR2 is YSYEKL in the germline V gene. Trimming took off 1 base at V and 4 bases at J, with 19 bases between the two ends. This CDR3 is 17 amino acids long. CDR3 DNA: TGCGCCAGCAGCCAAGGGGCGATACAGGGAGGGGGAGAGACCCAGTACTTC. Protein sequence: CASSQGAIQGGGETQYF.

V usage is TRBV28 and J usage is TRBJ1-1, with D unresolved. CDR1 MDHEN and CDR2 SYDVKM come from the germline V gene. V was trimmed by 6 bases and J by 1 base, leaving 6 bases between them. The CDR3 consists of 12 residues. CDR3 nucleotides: TGTGCCAGCAGAGAGGGGAACACTGAAGCTTTCTTT. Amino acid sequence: CASREGNTEAFF.

As DNA, the CDR3 is TGTGCCAGCAGCGTAGGAAGGGGGCAGAATTCACCCCTCCACTTT. Its translation: CASSVGRGQNSPLHF. The chain uses TRBV9 and TRBJ1-6, with 7 bases that match TRBD1. The CDR3 is 15 amino acids. Unmatched junction bases numbered 4, after V lost 0 bases and J lost 7 bases. The V gene's germline CDR1 is SGDLS and CDR2 YYNGEE. Based on the CDR3 plus reference TRBV9 and TRBJ1-6, the full variable domain is DSGVTQTPKHLITATGQRVTLRCSPRSGDLSVYWYQQSLDQGLQFLIQYYNGEERAKGNILERFSAQQFPDLHSELNLSSLELGDSALYFCASSVGRGQNSPLHFGNGTRLTVT.

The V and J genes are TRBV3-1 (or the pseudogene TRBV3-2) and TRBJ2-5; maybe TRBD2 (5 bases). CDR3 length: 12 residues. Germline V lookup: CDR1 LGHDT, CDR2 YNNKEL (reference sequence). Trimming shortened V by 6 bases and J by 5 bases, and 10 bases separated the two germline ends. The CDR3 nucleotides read TGTGCCAGCAGGGGAAGGAGGGAGACCCAGTACTTC. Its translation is CASRGRRETQYF.

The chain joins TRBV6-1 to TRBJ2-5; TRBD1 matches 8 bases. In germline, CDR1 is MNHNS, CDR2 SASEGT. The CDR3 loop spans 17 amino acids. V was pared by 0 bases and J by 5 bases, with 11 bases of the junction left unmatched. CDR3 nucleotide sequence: TGTGCCAGCAGTGAAGCGGGGTCCGGACAGGGAACGGAGACCCAGTACTTC. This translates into CASSEAGSGQGTETQYF.

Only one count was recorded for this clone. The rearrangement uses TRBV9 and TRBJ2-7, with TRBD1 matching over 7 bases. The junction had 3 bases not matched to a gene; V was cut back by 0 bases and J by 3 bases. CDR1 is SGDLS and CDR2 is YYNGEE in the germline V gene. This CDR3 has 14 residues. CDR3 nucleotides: TGTGCCAGCAGCGTAGCGCCAGGGGGCTACGAGCAGTACTTC. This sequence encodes CASSVAPGGYEQYF.

The CDR3 nucleotides read TGCGCCAGCAGCGAGGACAGGGGTCCCAACGTCCTGACTTTC. Translated: CASSEDRGPNVLTF. The rearrangement links TRBV5-1 to TRBJ2-6; 9 positions match TRBD1. CDR1 SGHRS and CDR2 YFSETQ come from the germline V gene. J gave up 8 bases and V 4 bases, and 4 bases lay outside the gene matches. The CDR3 runs 14 residues.

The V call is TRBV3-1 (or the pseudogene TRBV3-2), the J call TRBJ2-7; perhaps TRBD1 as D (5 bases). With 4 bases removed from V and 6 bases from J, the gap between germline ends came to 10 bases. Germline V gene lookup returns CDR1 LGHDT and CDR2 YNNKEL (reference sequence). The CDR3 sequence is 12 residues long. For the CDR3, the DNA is TGTGCCAGCAGCCCCTCAGGGTTCGAGCAGTACTTC. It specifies CASSPSGFEQYF.

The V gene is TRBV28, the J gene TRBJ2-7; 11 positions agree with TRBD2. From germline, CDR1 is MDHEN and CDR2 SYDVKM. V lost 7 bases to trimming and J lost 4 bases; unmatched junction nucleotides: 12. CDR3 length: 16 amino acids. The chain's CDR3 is CASTLGLAGGSYEQYF. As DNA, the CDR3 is TGTGCCAGCACTCTGGGGCTAGCGGGGGGTTCTTACGAGCAGTACTTC.

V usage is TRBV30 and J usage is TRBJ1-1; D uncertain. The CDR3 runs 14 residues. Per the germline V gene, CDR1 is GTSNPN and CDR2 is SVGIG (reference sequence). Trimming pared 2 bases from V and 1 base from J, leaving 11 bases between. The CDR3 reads CAWSWEEPNTEAFF. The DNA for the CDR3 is TGTGCCTGGAGTTGGGAGGAGCCGAACACTGAAGCTTTCTTT. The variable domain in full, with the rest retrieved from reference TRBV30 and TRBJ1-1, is SQTIHQWPATLVQPVGSPLSLECTVEGTSNPNLYWYRQAAGRGLQLLFYSVGIGQISSEVPQNLSASRPQDRQFILSSKKLLLSDSGFYLCAWSWEEPNTEAFFGQGTRLTVV.

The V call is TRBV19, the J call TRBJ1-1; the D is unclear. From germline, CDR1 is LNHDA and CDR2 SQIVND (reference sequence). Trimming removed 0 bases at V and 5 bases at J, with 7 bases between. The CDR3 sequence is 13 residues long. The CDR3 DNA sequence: TGTGCCAGTAGTATAGATGGGGAGACTGAAGCTTTCTTT. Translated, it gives CASSIDGETEAFF.